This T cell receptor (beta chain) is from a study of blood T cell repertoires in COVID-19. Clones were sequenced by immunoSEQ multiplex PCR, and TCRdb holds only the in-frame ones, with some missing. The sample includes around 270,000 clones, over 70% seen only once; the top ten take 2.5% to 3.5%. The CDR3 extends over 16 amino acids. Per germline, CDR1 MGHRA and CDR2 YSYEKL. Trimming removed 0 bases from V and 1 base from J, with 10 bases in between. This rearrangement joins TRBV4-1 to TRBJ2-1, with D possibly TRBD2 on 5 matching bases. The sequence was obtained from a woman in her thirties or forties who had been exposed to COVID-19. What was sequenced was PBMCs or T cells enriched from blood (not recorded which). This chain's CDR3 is CASSQDGGRSYNEQFF. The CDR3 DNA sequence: TGCGCCAGCAGCCAAGATGGCGGGCGGTCCTACAATGAGCAGTTCTTC.